This passage covers 17 T cell receptor beta chains from one sample sequenced in a study of blood T cells in healthy people across ages. Primed by a sample-barcoded 5' primer and a J-beta primer mix, a second PCR proceeded for 7 to 11 cycles. TCRdb reprocessed the 5' RACE reads via MiXCR and lists one record per CDR3 protein. The table includes 1.5 million to 2 million distinct CDR3 sequences, roughly 28% detected once. Sequencing used blood. The source of these receptors is a young woman in good health.

This clonotype was seen a handful of times. This may arise from a read error, as a much more abundant clone is one base away. The chain uses TRBV12-3 or TRBV12-4 and TRBJ2-3; D remains unclear. The CDR3 is made up of 14 amino acids. The DNA of the CDR3 is TGTGCCAACAGTTTAACACCCTCGGGAGATACGCAGTATTTT. This encodes CANSLTPSGDTQYF.

This rearrangement joins TRBV24-1 to TRBJ1-5; D may be TRBD1 (5 bases). CDR3 length equals 13 residues. V was cut by 5 bases and J by 7 bases, with 11 bases left in between. Germline V gene data show CDR1 as KGHDR and CDR2 as SFDVKD. CDR3 DNA: TGTGCCACCAGTGGTAGGGACTGGCAGCCCCAGCATTTT. It specifies CATSGRDWQPQHF.

This clonotype came up many times. The chain carries TRBV5-5 and TRBJ2-7; no definite D call. This CDR3 comprises 16 residues. Germline loops: CDR1 SGHKS, CDR2 YYEKEE (reference sequence). V was clipped by 1 base and J by 7 bases, with 21 bases between them. The CDR3 loop reads CASSLSMGRAEGEQYF. The CDR3 nucleotides read TGTGCCAGCAGCTTGAGTATGGGAAGGGCGGAAGGAGAGCAGTACTTC.

The chain links TRBV12-3 or TRBV12-4 to TRBJ2-3, with TRBD1 matching over 10 bases. CDR3 length: 16 residues. V lost 5 bases to trimming and J lost 4 bases; unmatched junction nucleotides: 9. The CDR3 nucleotides are TGTGCCAGCAGTCCCGGACAGGGGGTAGGCGCAGATACGCAGTATTTT. Translated, it gives CASSPGQGVGADTQYF.

The sample holds many counts of this clonotype. J is TRBJ2-7 and V is TRBV12-3 or TRBV12-4, with D perhaps given as TRBD1 or TRBD2 (7 bases each). This CDR3 contains 14 residues. The V end lost 6 bases, the J end lost 3 bases, and 15 bases lay between the germline ends. The CDR3 DNA reads TGTGCCAGCAGATCCACAGGGGAGGGCTACGAGCAGTACTTC. This gives the protein CASRSTGEGYEQYF.

This chain joins TRBV7-2 and TRBJ1-1; TRBD1 matches at 7 bases. The CDR3 spans 14 residues. V was clipped by 1 base and J by 7 bases; unmatched bases: 6. Germline V CDR1 and CDR2: SGHTA, FQGNSA. CDR3 bases: TGTGCCAGCAGCTTAGGGGACAGTAAGATTGAAGCTTTCTTT. This gives the protein CASSLGDSKIEAFF. Variable domain in full (rest from reference TRBV7-2 and TRBJ1-1): GAGVSQSPSNKVTEKGKDVELRCDPISGHTALYWYRQSLGQGLEFLIYFQGNSAPDKSGLPSDRFSAERTGGSVSTLTIQRTQQEDSAVYLCASSLGDSKIEAFFGQGTRLTVV.

There are a few counts of this clonotype. This sequence joins TRBV5-1 and TRBJ1-5; 7 bases align to TRBD1. Trimming cost V 4 bases and J 2 bases; bases outside gene matches: 6. This CDR3 has 15 residues. Germline-derived CDR1 and CDR2 are SGHRS and YFSETQ. CDR3 amino acids: CASSKDREGNQPQHF. The CDR3 DNA sequence: TGCGCCAGCAGCAAAGACAGGGAGGGCAATCAGCCCCAGCATTTT.

This chain links TRBV5-1 with TRBJ2-2, with TRBD1 matching over 8 bases. The CDR3 loop spans 16 amino acids. V trimming: 6 bases; J trimming: 1 base; junction bases outside the gene matches: 8. Germline assignment: CDR1 SGHRS and CDR2 YFSETQ. The CDR3 coding sequence is TGCGCCAGCACCAACTTAGGGACAGGGAACACCGGGGAGCTGTTTTTT. Encoded protein: CASTNLGTGNTGELFF.

This clonotype has only a few counts. This sequence may be a read error, since a much larger clone differs from it by one base. The V call is TRBV3-1, the J call TRBJ2-1; D not resolved. Trimming took 0 bases from V and 7 from J, leaving 4 bases between them. This CDR3 spans 12 amino acids. Germline CDR1 is LGHDT and CDR2 is YNNKEL (reference sequence). CDR3 loop: CASSQDMNEQFF. The CDR3 bases are TGTGCCAGCAGCCAAGATATGAATGAGCAGTTCTTC.

The rearrangement joins TRBV10-2 to TRBJ2-3, with 14 bases identical to TRBD2. V was pared by 8 bases and J by 2 bases, with 12 bases of the junction left unmatched. CDR1 is WSHSY and CDR2 is SAAADI in the germline V gene. The CDR3 totals 18 residues. CDR3 protein: CASRIGLAGGQDTDTQYF. The CDR3, as DNA: TGCGCCAGCCGAATCGGACTAGCGGGAGGACAGGACACAGATACGCAGTATTTT.

The sample holds many counts of this clonotype. V usage is TRBV7-2 and J usage is TRBJ2-7; TRBD2 aligns across 9 bases. CDR1 SGHTA and CDR2 FQGNSA come from the germline V gene. The CDR3 covers 15 residues. With 2 bases clipped from V and 2 bases from J, the junction kept 4 bases outside the gene matches. CDR3 nucleotide sequence: TGTGCCAGCAGCTTAAGACTAGCGGAGACCTACGAGCAGTACTTC. It yields the protein CASSLRLAETYEQYF.

This rearrangement joins TRBV20-1 to TRBJ1-1; tentatively, D is TRBD1 (5 bases). Trimming removed 1 base from V and 3 bases from J, with 12 bases in between. Germline V gives CDR1 DFQATT, CDR2 SNEGSKA (reference sequence). This CDR3 has 14 amino acids. CDR3 residues: CSARGGSGDTEAFF. CDR3 in DNA: TGCAGTGCTAGAGGGGGGAGCGGGGACACTGAAGCTTTCTTT.

The rearrangement joins TRBV3-1 to TRBJ2-7; D gene uncertain. The CDR3 is 15 residues long. Trimming pared 5 bases from V and 2 bases from J, leaving 16 bases between. CDR1 and CDR2 from the germline V gene are LGHDT and YNNKEL (reference sequence). CDR3 protein: CASSAVGPEPYEQYF. The CDR3 coding sequence is TGTGCCAGCAGCGCGGTAGGGCCGGAGCCCTACGAGCAGTACTTC.

Turning to this clonotype: A much larger clone is a single base away; this may be a read error. CDR3 protein: CASSLGVALAGDDEQYF. DNA for the CDR3: TGTGCCAGCAGCTTAGGTGTAGCCCTAGCGGGGGATGATGAGCAGTACTTC. The V gene is TRBV7-9, the J gene TRBJ2-5; 10 bases line up with TRBD2. With 1 base clipped from V and 11 bases from J, the junction kept 16 bases outside the gene matches. The CDR3 runs 17 residues. The germline V gene has CDR1 SEHNR and CDR2 FQNEAQ (reference sequence).

The V call is TRBV6-5, the J call TRBJ2-4, with 9 positions matching TRBD1. The last part of the DNA fits TRBJ2-7 better; the J call may be wrong. The germline V gene encodes CDR1 MNHEY and CDR2 SVGAGI. CDR3 size: 16 residues. CDR3 nucleotides: TGTGCCAGCAGTTACGGCTGGGACAGGGTCTCCTACGAGCAGTACTTC. This codes for CASSYGWDRVSYEQYF.

This clonotype was counted a few times. This CDR3 reads CASSYRRGWGYTF. In DNA form, the CDR3 reads TGTGCCAGCAGTTACCGCCGGGGCTGGGGCTACACCTTC. The chain joins TRBV12-3 or TRBV12-4 to TRBJ1-2; TRBD1 might be the D (5 bases). The CDR3 sequence is 13 residues long. Trimming stripped 4 bases from V and 8 bases from J, with 14 bases between.

The chain joins TRBV4-1 to TRBJ2-5; 14 positions agree with TRBD2. After removal of 1 base from V and 3 bases from J, the junction contained 4 bases not matched to a gene. Germline CDR1 reads MGHRA; CDR2 reads YSYEKL. The CDR3 consists of 17 residues. The CDR3 loop reads CASSQGWGLAGEETQYF. The CDR3 DNA reads as TGCGCCAGCAGCCAAGGGTGGGGACTAGCGGGGGAAGAGACCCAGTACTTC.